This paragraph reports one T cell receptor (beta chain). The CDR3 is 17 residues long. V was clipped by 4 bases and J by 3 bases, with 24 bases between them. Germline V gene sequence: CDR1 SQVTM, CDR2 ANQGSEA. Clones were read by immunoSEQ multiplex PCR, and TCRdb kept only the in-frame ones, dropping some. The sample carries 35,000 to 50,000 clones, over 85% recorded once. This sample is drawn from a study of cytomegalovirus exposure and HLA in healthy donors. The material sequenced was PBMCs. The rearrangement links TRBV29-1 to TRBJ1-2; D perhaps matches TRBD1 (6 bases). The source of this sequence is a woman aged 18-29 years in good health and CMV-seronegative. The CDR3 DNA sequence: TGCAGCGTTGGTGGGGGGGGGCGCGGCGAAGGGGACTATGGCTACACCTTC. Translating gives CSVGGGGRGEGDYGYTF.